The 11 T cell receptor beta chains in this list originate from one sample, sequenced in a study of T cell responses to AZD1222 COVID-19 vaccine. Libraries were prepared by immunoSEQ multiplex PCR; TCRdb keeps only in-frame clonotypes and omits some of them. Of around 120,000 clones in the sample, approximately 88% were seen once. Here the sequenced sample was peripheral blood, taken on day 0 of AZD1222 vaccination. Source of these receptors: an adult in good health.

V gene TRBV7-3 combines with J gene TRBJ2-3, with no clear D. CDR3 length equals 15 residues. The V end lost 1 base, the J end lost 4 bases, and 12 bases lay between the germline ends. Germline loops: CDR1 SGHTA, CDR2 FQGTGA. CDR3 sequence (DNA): TGTGCCAGCAGCTTAATAAATGGAATGCCAGATACGCAGTATTTT. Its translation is CASSLINGMPDTQYF.

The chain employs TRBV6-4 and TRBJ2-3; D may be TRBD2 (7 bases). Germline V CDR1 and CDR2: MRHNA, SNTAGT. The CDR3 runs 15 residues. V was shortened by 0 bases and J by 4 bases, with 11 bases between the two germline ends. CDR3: CASSDSGGASDTQYF. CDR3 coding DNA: TGTGCCAGCAGTGACTCGGGGGGGGCGTCAGATACGCAGTATTTT.

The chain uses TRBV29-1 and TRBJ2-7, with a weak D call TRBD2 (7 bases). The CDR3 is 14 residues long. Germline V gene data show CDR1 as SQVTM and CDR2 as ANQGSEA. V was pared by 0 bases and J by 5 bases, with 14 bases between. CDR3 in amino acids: CSVEDRGGRNEQYF. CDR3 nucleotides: TGCAGCGTTGAAGATAGGGGGGGGCGAAACGAGCAGTACTTC.

The DNA for the CDR3 is TGTGCCATGGGGGCTCAAGGGACTTGGTCCTACAATGAGCAGTTCTTC. This sequence encodes CAMGAQGTWSYNEQFF. V is TRBV10-3 and J is TRBJ2-1, with D possibly called TRBD1 or TRBD2 (6 bases each). The germline V gene has CDR1 ENHRY and CDR2 SYGVKD. Between the trimmed V and J ends, which lost 9 bases and 1 base, there was a span of 19 bases. The CDR3 covers 16 residues.

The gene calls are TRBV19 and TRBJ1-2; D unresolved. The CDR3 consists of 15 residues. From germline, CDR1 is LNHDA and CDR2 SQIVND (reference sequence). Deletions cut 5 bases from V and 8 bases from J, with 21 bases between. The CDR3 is CASSPTIERAYGYTF. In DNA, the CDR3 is TGTGCCAGTAGTCCCACGATCGAGAGGGCTTACGGCTACACCTTC.

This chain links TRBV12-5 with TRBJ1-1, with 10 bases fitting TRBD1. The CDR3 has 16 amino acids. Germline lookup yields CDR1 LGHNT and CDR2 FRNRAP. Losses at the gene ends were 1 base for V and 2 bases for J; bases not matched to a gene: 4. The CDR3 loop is CASGLGQGAINTEAFF. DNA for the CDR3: TGTGCTAGTGGTTTGGGACAGGGGGCGATAAACACTGAAGCTTTCTTT.

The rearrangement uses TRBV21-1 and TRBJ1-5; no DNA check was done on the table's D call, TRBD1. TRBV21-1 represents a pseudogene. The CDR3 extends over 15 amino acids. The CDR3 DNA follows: TGTGCCAGCTGGGAAGGGGCAGGGCACAATCAGCCCCAGCATTTT. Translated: CASWEGAGHNQPQHF.

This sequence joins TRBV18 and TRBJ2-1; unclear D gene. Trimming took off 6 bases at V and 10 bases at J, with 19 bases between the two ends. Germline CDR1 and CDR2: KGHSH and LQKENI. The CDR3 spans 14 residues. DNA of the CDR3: TGTGCCAGCTCGCCTACCTTTCGTGAGGCGGAGCAGTTCTTC. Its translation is CASSPTFREAEQFF.

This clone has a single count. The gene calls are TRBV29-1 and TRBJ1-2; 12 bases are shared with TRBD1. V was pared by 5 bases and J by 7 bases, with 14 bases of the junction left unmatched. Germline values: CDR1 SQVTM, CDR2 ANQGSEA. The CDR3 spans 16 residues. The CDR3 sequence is CSVFHTGTGGFSGYTF. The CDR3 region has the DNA TGCAGCGTTTTCCACACCGGGACAGGGGGCTTTTCTGGCTACACCTTC. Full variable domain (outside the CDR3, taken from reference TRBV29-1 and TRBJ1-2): SAVISQKPSRDICQRGTSLTIQCQVDSQVTMMFWYRQQPGQSLTLIATANQGSEATYESGFVIDKFPISRPNLTFSTLTVSNMSPEDSSIYLCSVFHTGTGGFSGYTFGSGTRLTVV.

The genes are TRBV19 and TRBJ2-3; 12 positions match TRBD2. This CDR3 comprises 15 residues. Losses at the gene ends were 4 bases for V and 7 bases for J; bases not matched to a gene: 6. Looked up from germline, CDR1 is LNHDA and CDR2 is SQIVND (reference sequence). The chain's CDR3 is CASSRRLAGAHTQYF. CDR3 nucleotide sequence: TGTGCCAGTAGTAGAAGACTAGCGGGGGCCCATACGCAGTATTTT.

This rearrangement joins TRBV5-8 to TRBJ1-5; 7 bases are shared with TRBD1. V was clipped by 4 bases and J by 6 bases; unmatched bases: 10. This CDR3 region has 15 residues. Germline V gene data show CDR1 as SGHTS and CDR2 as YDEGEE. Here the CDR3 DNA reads TGTGCCAGCAGCCGGACTACAGGGGAACGTCAGCCCCAGCATTTT. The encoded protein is CASSRTTGERQPQHF.